This passage covers 5 T cell receptor beta chains from one sample sequenced in a study of shared T cell receptors in the human thymus. TCRdb keeps only in-frame clones here, not all; method: immunoSEQ multiplex PCR. The repertoire holds under 700,000 clones, approximately 80% seen once, with about 0.012% in the top ten. The data were also submitted as part of a second study, on human thymus T cells.

The sequenced sample was thymocytes. These receptors were taken from a boy less than two years old with a congenital heart defect.

The chain uses TRBV6-1 and TRBJ2-7; no clear D. Germline V gene lookup returns CDR1 MNHNS and CDR2 SASEGT. The germline V and J ends were trimmed by 7 bases and 2 bases, with 12 bases remaining between them. The CDR3 loop spans 13 amino acids. The CDR3 is CASTISTTYEQYF. In DNA form, the CDR3 reads TGTGCCAGCACCATCAGTACAACCTACGAGCAGTACTTC.

The J gene is TRBJ2-4, the V gene TRBV28; a weak D match, TRBD1 (5 bases). CDR3 length equals 16 residues. Germline V CDR1 and CDR2: MDHEN, SYDVKM. The V and J ends lost 5 bases and 0 bases respectively, with 14 bases between them. CDR3 sequence reads: CASSLGDSLAKNIQYF. CDR3 DNA: TGTGCCAGCAGTCTCGGCGACAGCCTAGCCAAAAACATTCAGTACTTC.

This clone was seen only once. This chain links TRBV30 with TRBJ2-3, with 7 bases fitting TRBD2. This CDR3 region has 16 residues. CDR1 and CDR2 (germline): GTSNPN, SVGIG (reference sequence). V trimming: 3 bases; J trimming: 0 bases; junction bases outside the gene matches: 9. The CDR3 loop is CAWSEIWRESTDTQYF. The DNA of the CDR3 is TGTGCCTGGAGCGAAATCTGGCGGGAGAGCACAGATACGCAGTATTTT.

This clone has more than one count but fewer than ten. The chain carries TRBV12-5 and TRBJ1-1; maybe TRBD1 (6 bases). V lost 5 bases and J 1 base, leaving 14 bases between the germline ends. The CDR3 is 15 amino acids. Per germline, CDR1 LGHNT and CDR2 FRNRAP. The CDR3 loop reads CASGPPGTKNTEAFF. The CDR3 region has the DNA TGTGCTAGTGGTCCTCCCGGGACAAAGAACACTGAAGCTTTCTTT.

The chain joins TRBV28 to TRBJ2-7, with unresolved D. There are 14 residues in the CDR3. The V gene lost 4 bases and the J gene lost 1 base, with 11 bases spanning the gap. In germline, CDR1 is MDHEN, CDR2 SYDVKM. The CDR3, as DNA: TGTGCCAGCAGTTCAGTTATCCCTTCCTACGAGCAGTACTTC. Translated, it gives CASSSVIPSYEQYF.